The 8 T cell receptor beta chains in this list originate from one sample, sequenced in a study of cytomegalovirus exposure and HLA in healthy donors. PCR amplification relied on 60 Vbeta primers (plus 13 Jbeta primers). TCRdb's copy holds only in-frame clones and misses some; the assay was immunoSEQ multiplex PCR. This table has fewer than 200,000 clones, less than 85% appearing once. Material for sequencing was PBMCs. The receptors were gathered from a male donor in good health and CMV-seronegative.

The J gene is TRBJ2-1, the V gene TRBV5-1, with D perhaps matching TRBD2 (5 bases). The CDR3 consists of 15 residues. The germline CDR1 and CDR2 sequences are SGHRS and YFSETQ. V was shortened by 6 bases and J by 1 base, with 14 bases between the two germline ends. CDR3 DNA: TGCGCCAGCAAGTCGGCTAGCCAGTCCTACAATGAGCAGTTCTTC. Residues: CASKSASQSYNEQFF.

The gene calls are TRBV5-4 and TRBJ2-1; perhaps TRBD2 as D (7 bases). The CDR3 is 15 residues long. Trimming shortened V by 5 bases and J by 5 bases, and 17 bases separated the two germline ends. Germline CDR1 SGHNT, CDR2 YYREEE (reference sequence). The CDR3 region is CASSKDSGNDNEQFF. In DNA form, the CDR3 reads TGTGCCAGCAGTAAGGACAGCGGGAACGACAATGAGCAGTTCTTC.

This chain uses TRBV7-9 with TRBJ2-7, with 10 bases lining up with TRBD1. Germline CDR1 is SEHNR and CDR2 is FQNEAQ (reference sequence). This CDR3 has 16 amino acids. Trimming removed 0 bases from V and 2 bases from J; junction bases left unmatched: 4. Here the CDR3 DNA reads TGTGCCAGCAGCTTAGCCCGGACAGGGGGGGCCTACGAGCAGTACTTC. It is translated as CASSLARTGGAYEQYF. Full variable domain (rest looked up from reference TRBV7-9 and TRBJ2-7): DTGVSQNPRHKITKRGQNVTFRCDPISEHNRLYWYRQTLGQGPEFLTYFQNEAQLEKSRLLSDRFSAERPKGSFSTLEIQRTEQGDSAMYLCASSLARTGGAYEQYFGPGTRLTVT.

The chain links TRBV6-5 to TRBJ2-2; D perhaps matches TRBD1 (6 bases). Germline V gene sequence: CDR1 MNHEY, CDR2 SVGAGI. The CDR3 has 14 amino acids. V lost 4 bases and J 6 bases, leaving 12 bases between the germline ends. Here the CDR3 DNA reads TGTGCCAGCAGTTTGCCGGGACAACCCGGGGAGCTGTTTTTT. It yields the protein CASSLPGQPGELFF.

J is TRBJ2-5 and V is TRBV5-4; 11 bases match TRBD2. After removal of 4 bases from V and 5 bases from J, the junction contained 4 bases not matched to a gene. From germline, CDR1 is SGHNT and CDR2 YYREEE (reference sequence). The CDR3 covers 14 residues. The DNA of the CDR3 is TGTGCCAGCAGCAAAGGGACTAGCGGCGAGACCCAGTACTTC. This gives the protein CASSKGTSGETQYF.

The rearrangement uses TRBV5-4 and TRBJ1-3, with D perhaps matching TRBD1 (6 bases). V lost 4 bases and J 3 bases, leaving 8 bases between the germline ends. There are 13 residues in the CDR3. Per germline, CDR1 SGHNT and CDR2 YYREEE (reference sequence). CDR3: CASSPQGGNTIYF. CDR3 nucleotide sequence: TGTGCCAGCAGCCCACAGGGTGGAAACACCATATATTTT.

On this clone itself: At one end, the junction sequence differs from germline, possibly due to a read error. This chain uses TRBV7-9 with TRBJ1-2; maybe TRBD1 (5 bases). Per germline, CDR1 SEHNR and CDR2 FQNEAQ (reference sequence). CDR3 length equals 15 residues. The CDR3 sequence is CSSSQDVRTGLGYTF. DNA of the CDR3: TGTTCCAGCAGCCAAGATGTCCGGACGGGACTGGGCTACACCTTC.

The J gene is TRBJ2-1, the V gene TRBV7-3; 9 nucleotides line up with TRBD1. CDR3 length: 15 amino acids. J lost 1 base, V lost 5 bases, and 3 bases had no gene match. Germline V gives CDR1 SGHTA, CDR2 FQGTGA. In DNA form, the CDR3 reads TGTGCCAGCAGCCCGGGACAGGGATCCTACAATGAGCAGTTCTTC. Translating gives CASSPGQGSYNEQFF.